Each of the 5 T cell receptor beta chains below was sequenced from the same sample in a study of blood T cell repertoires in COVID-19. TCRdb's copy holds only in-frame clones and misses some; the assay was immunoSEQ multiplex PCR. The table records approximately 230,000 clones, 88% of them present only once. Input material: peripheral blood. These receptors all stem from a woman in her twenties or thirties with COVID-19, enrolled during active disease.

J is TRBJ1-5 and V is TRBV3-1 (or the pseudogene TRBV3-2); D ambiguous. CDR1 and CDR2 (germline): LGHDT, YNNKEL (reference sequence). The CDR3 extends over 14 amino acids. Trimming removed 2 bases from V and 7 bases from J, with 12 bases in between. The CDR3 is CASSQRGFGQPQHF. CDR3 in DNA: TGTGCCAGCAGCCAACGAGGGTTTGGGCAGCCCCAGCATTTT.

This chain uses TRBV11-2 with TRBJ1-5; TRBD1 matches at 7 bases. The CDR3 covers 14 residues. V dropped 4 bases and J dropped 4; count of bases not matched to a gene: 4. Germline V gives CDR1 SGHAT, CDR2 FQNNGV. This chain's CDR3 is CASSSGTANQPQHF. In DNA, the CDR3 is TGTGCCAGCAGCTCCGGGACAGCAAATCAGCCCCAGCATTTT.

CDR3 in DNA: TGTGCCAGCTCAAGGGGCCGGGACAGGGGGGAGACCCAGTACTTC. Translated: CASSRGRDRGETQYF. This chain joins TRBV9 and TRBJ2-5, with 11 nucleotides matching TRBD1. V was clipped by 7 bases and J by 5 bases; unmatched bases: 10. Germline CDR1 SGDLS, CDR2 YYNGEE. The CDR3 runs 15 residues.

This chain connects TRBV7-9 to TRBJ2-5; TRBD2 agrees at 8 bases. This CDR3 has 15 amino acids. V gave up 3 bases and J gave up 4 bases; unmatched junction bases: 7. Germline lookup yields CDR1 SEHNR and CDR2 FQNEAQ (reference sequence). The CDR3 region has the DNA TGTGCCAGCAGCTTGGGGCTAGCGGGTACAGAGACCCAGTACTTC. Its protein is CASSLGLAGTETQYF.

This chain links TRBV5-6 with TRBJ2-5; TRBD2 matches 12 bases. This CDR3 region has 17 residues. Germline-derived CDR1 and CDR2 are SGHDT and YYEEEE. After removal of 4 bases from V and 2 bases from J, the junction contained 9 bases not matched to a gene. The CDR3 nucleotides read TGTGCCAGCAGCGCAGGTCTAGCGGGGGGGTGGCAAGAGACCCAGTACTTC. Protein: CASSAGLAGGWQETQYF. The whole variable domain, filled in from reference TRBV5-6 and TRBJ2-5, reads DAGVTQSPTHLIKTRGQQVTLRCSPKSGHDTVSWYQQALGQGPQFIFQYYEEEERQRGNFPDRFSGHQFPNYSSELNVNALLLGDSALYLCASSAGLAGGWQETQYFGPGTRLLVL.